This T cell receptor beta chain was observed in a study of T cell repertoires in cytomegalovirus infection. Study-level information: Recently identified HLA-C-restricted and well-studied HLA-B-restricted CMV epitopes were used. It can be stated that public TCR beta signatures indicated CMV infection as well as a matching HLA type.

For this clonotype: Its antigen remains unknown.

TCRdb redid the calling of the reads with MiXCR, one entry per CDR3 protein. The data show about 57,000 distinct CDR3 sequences, 20% to 25% seen once. This CDR3 is 15 amino acids long. V was pared by 2 bases and J by 2 bases, with 7 bases of the junction left unmatched. Per the germline V gene, CDR1 is GTSNPN and CDR2 is SVGIG (reference sequence). This material consisted of CD8+ T cells from cultured PBMCs, taken from culture after CMV antigen stimulation. The chain recombines TRBV30 with TRBJ2-7; 9 positions match TRBD2. This clonotype was sampled from a human donor in good health (CMV status not recorded). Some clones in this sample may be carry-over from other donors' samples. The CDR3 DNA reads TGTGCCTGGAGTCCTCCCGCGGGGGGGCCCTACGAGCAGTACTTC. This sequence encodes CAWSPPAGGPYEQYF.